The 19 T cell receptor beta chains in this list originate from one sample, sequenced in a study of PD-1 blockade in classical Hodgkin lymphoma. Brentuximab vedotin exposure varied, and every patient relapsed after autologous stem cell transplantation. Clones were read by immunoSEQ multiplex PCR, and TCRdb kept only the in-frame ones, dropping some. Of around 20,000 clones in the sample, more than 80% are singletons; the top ten hold around 8.3%. Material: peripheral blood mononuclear cells (PBMCs), obtained before the second cycle of nivolumab. The receptors derive from a human donor with classical Hodgkin lymphoma.

This clone is judged medium-sized. The chain couples TRBV19 to TRBJ2-7; D perhaps matches TRBD1 (5 bases). The CDR3 is 14 residues long. V shed 5 bases and J shed 3 bases, with 14 bases lying between them. Germline loops: CDR1 LNHDA, CDR2 SQIVND (reference sequence). For the CDR3, the DNA is TGTGCCAGTAGTGGGGCAGGGTTAGGCTACGAGCAGTACTTC. As protein: CASSGAGLGYEQYF. Using reference TRBV19 and TRBJ2-7 for the parts outside the CDR3, the full variable domain is DGGITQSPKYLFRKEGQNVTLSCEQNLNHDAMYWYRQDPGQGLRLIYYSQIVNDFQKGDIAEGYSVSREKKESFPLTVTSAQKNPTAFYLCASSGAGLGYEQYFGPGTRLTVT.

The chain carries TRBV4-3 and TRBJ1-6; a weak D match, TRBD1 (5 bases). The CDR3 loop spans 14 amino acids. CDR1 is LGHNA and CDR2 is YSLEER in the germline V gene. V dropped 0 bases and J dropped 10 bases, with 10 bases sitting between them. As DNA, the CDR3 is TGCGCCAGCAGCCAAGATTTCAGGGAATCACCCCTCCACTTT. This sequence encodes CASSQDFRESPLHF.

The chain combines TRBV7-2 with TRBJ1-2, with 7 nucleotides matching TRBD1. This CDR3 spans 15 amino acids. The germline V gene has CDR1 SGHTA and CDR2 FQGNSA. The ends lost 2 bases at V and 1 base at J; junction bases unmatched: 4. DNA for the CDR3: TGTGCCAGCAGCTTATATCCAGGGGGTAACTATGGCTACACCTTC. Protein product: CASSLYPGGNYGYTF. The full variable domain, its missing parts supplied by reference TRBV7-2 and TRBJ1-2, is GAGVSQSPSNKVTEKGKDVELRCDPISGHTALYWYRQSLGQGLEFLIYFQGNSAPDKSGLPSDRFSAERTGGSVSTLTIQRTQQEDSAVYLCASSLYPGGNYGYTFGSGTRLTVV.

The chain links TRBV14 to TRBJ1-1; TRBD1 agrees at 7 bases. CDR1 and CDR2 (germline): SGHDN, FVKESK. The CDR3 totals 14 residues. J lost 6 bases, V lost 4 bases, and 8 bases had no gene match. Written as DNA, the CDR3 is TGTGCCAGCAGCCCGACAGGGCTGGGCGCTGAAGCTTTCTTT. Amino acid sequence: CASSPTGLGAEAFF. The whole variable domain, remainder taken from reference TRBV14 and TRBJ1-1, is EAGVTQFPSHSVIEKGQTVTLRCDPISGHDNLYWYRRVMGKEIKFLLHFVKESKQDESGMPNNRFLAERTGGTYSTLKVQPAELEDSGVYFCASSPTGLGAEAFFGQGTRLTVV.

The chain is built from TRBV18 and TRBJ1-4, with D uncertain. V was pared by 2 bases and J by 0 bases, with 7 bases between. Germline CDR1 reads KGHSH; CDR2 reads LQKENI. CDR3 length equals 15 residues. This CDR3 reads CASSPSGATNEKLFF. The CDR3 nucleotides are TGTGCCAGCTCACCATCGGGTGCAACTAATGAAAAACTGTTTTTT.

V is TRBV4-1 and J is TRBJ1-1; D unresolved. Germline V gene lookup returns CDR1 MGHRA and CDR2 YSYEKL. V was cut by 1 base and J by 1 base, with 1 base left in between. The CDR3 covers 12 residues. The CDR3 loop is CASSQGNTEAFF. The DNA of the CDR3 is TGCGCCAGCAGCCAAGGGAACACTGAAGCTTTCTTT.

The chain uses TRBV29-1 and TRBJ1-1; D perhaps matches TRBD1 (5 bases). There are 13 residues in the CDR3. Germline CDR1 SQVTM, CDR2 ANQGSEA. Trimming took off 5 bases at V and 5 bases at J, with 15 bases between the two ends. In nucleotides, the CDR3 is TGCAGCGTTAGACAGATCGGGGGAACTGAAGCTTTCTTT. It specifies CSVRQIGGTEAFF. The variable domain in full, completed from reference TRBV29-1 and TRBJ1-1, reads SAVISQKPSRDICQRGTSLTIQCQVDSQVTMMFWYRQQPGQSLTLIATANQGSEATYESGFVIDKFPISRPNLTFSTLTVSNMSPEDSSIYLCSVRQIGGTEAFFGQGTRLTVV.

This chain uses TRBV4-1 with TRBJ1-4; D uncertain. The V and J ends lost 1 base and 0 bases respectively, with 0 bases between them. The CDR3 consists of 13 residues. The germline V gene encodes CDR1 MGHRA and CDR2 YSYEKL. The CDR3 DNA sequence: TGCGCCAGCAGCCAAGCAACTAATGAAAAACTGTTTTTT. Residues: CASSQATNEKLFF.

This chain connects TRBV10-2 to TRBJ2-3; 9 bases line up with TRBD2. Germline lookup yields CDR1 WSHSY and CDR2 SAAADI. The J segment lost 11 bases and the V segment lost 5 bases, leaving 8 bases of the junction unmatched. The CDR3 contains 13 residues. As DNA, the CDR3 is TGCGCCAGCAGTAGCACTAGCGGGCATATGCAGTATTTT. Translated, it gives CASSSTSGHMQYF.

This clone was seen a few times. This chain uses TRBV10-2 with TRBJ2-7; no reliable D call. Trimming shortened V by 2 bases and J by 3 bases, and 8 bases separated the two germline ends. Germline CDR1 is WSHSY and CDR2 is SAAADI. The CDR3 is 13 residues long. For the CDR3, the DNA is TGCGCCAGCAGTGAGGAGGTCTTCTACGAGCAGTACTTC. The encoded protein is CASSEEVFYEQYF.

The chain is built from TRBV21-1 and TRBJ1-5. TRBV21-1 is flagged as a pseudogene. The CDR3 extends over 13 amino acids. For the CDR3, the DNA is TGTGCCAGCAGCTTGGAGGGGGGTCAGCCCCAGCATTTT. Amino acids: CASSLEGGQPQHF.

V usage is TRBV9 and J usage is TRBJ1-1; tentatively, D is TRBD1 (6 bases). The CDR3 is 12 amino acids. Germline-derived CDR1 and CDR2 are SGDLS and YYNGEE. V lost 0 bases, J lost 10 bases, and 10 bases lay in between. This chain's CDR3 is CASSVVKGGAFF. As DNA, the CDR3 is TGTGCCAGCAGCGTAGTCAAGGGGGGAGCTTTCTTT.

For the CDR3, the DNA is TGTGCCAGCTCTCCAGGGGCCCATGGCTACACCTTC. Translating it yields CASSPGAHGYTF. This chain joins TRBV6-5 and TRBJ1-2; tentatively, D is TRBD1 (6 bases). The CDR3 spans 12 residues. Deletions cut 8 bases from V and 6 bases from J, with 13 bases between. Germline loops: CDR1 MNHEY, CDR2 SVGAGI.

The rearrangement joins TRBV10-3 to TRBJ2-1; either TRBD1 or TRBD2 may fit D (5 bases each). Germline V lookup: CDR1 ENHRY, CDR2 SYGVKD. Trimming removed 6 bases from V and 7 bases from J, with 7 bases in between. The CDR3 sequence is 11 residues long. CDR3 sequence reads: CAIRGENEQFF. The CDR3 nucleotides are TGTGCCATCAGGGGGGAGAATGAGCAGTTCTTC.

In its sample, this clone was seen once. The rearrangement joins TRBV18 to TRBJ1-3; no definite D call. This CDR3 comprises 15 residues. Trimming left V 2 bases short and J 4 bases short, with 12 bases between. The V gene's germline CDR1 is KGHSH and CDR2 LQKENI. CDR3 sequence (DNA): TGTGCCAGCTCACCAGCCGGGGTAGGCGGAAACACCATATATTTT. The encoded protein is CASSPAGVGGNTIYF.

The chain recombines TRBV10-2 with TRBJ1-2; D is perhaps TRBD1 (6 bases). The CDR3 consists of 13 residues. The V and J ends lost 7 bases and 7 bases respectively, with 16 bases between them. Germline assignment: CDR1 WSHSY and CDR2 SAAADI. The CDR3: CASNVGGQGGYTF. The CDR3 DNA reads TGCGCCAGCAACGTTGGGGGGCAGGGTGGCTACACCTTC.

The genes are TRBV27 and TRBJ1-2, with D possibly TRBD1 on 5 matching bases. The CDR3 covers 14 residues. V lost 6 bases and J lost 9, with 20 bases in between. Germline loops: CDR1 MNHEY, CDR2 SMNVEV (reference sequence). CDR3 amino acids: CASRRTSTPGRYTF. The CDR3 DNA follows: TGTGCCAGCAGACGGACAAGCACACCCGGCCGCTACACCTTC.

The rearrangement joins TRBV27 to TRBJ1-2, with TRBD1 identical over 11 bases. Germline V gives CDR1 MNHEY, CDR2 SMNVEV (reference sequence). The trim removed 3 bases at V and 3 bases at J, leaving 6 bases unmatched. The CDR3 consists of 16 residues. As DNA, the CDR3 is TGTGCCAGCAGTTTCCTCCGGACAGGGGGCCACTATGGCTACACCTTC. This codes for CASSFLRTGGHYGYTF.

This sequence joins TRBV15 and TRBJ2-5, with D unresolved. The length of the CDR3 is 16 residues. In germline, CDR1 is LNHNV, CDR2 YYDKDF (reference sequence). Trimming took 0 bases from V and 4 from J, leaving 15 bases between them. CDR3 residues: CATSRDMAARRETQYF. Written as DNA, the CDR3 is TGTGCCACCAGCAGAGATATGGCCGCGAGACGAGAGACCCAGTACTTC. The full variable domain, its missing parts supplied by reference TRBV15 and TRBJ2-5, is DAMVIQNPRYQVTQFGKPVTLSCSQTLNHNVMYWYQQKSSQAPKLLFHYYDKDFNNEADTPDNFQSRRPNTSFCFLDIRSPGLGDTAMYLCATSRDMAARRETQYFGPGTRLLVL.